Listed below are T cell receptor beta chains from one sample, sequenced in a study of blood T cells in healthy people across ages. TCRdb recomputed calls from the 5' RACE reads with MiXCR, one row per CDR3 protein. Here the sample spans about 570,000 distinct CDR3 sequences, 25% to 35% being singletons. These sequences were also reported in another study, on T cells of mothers and their children.

The specimen was blood. The receptor source for this set is a boy aged 2-9 years in good health. The CDR3 runs from the conserved cysteine through the conserved F or W. Fields, in order: V gene, D gene, J gene, clone size, CDR3 protein, CDR3 DNA. D genes are given only for firm matches. Clone size is shown for a subset of rows, as once, few, many or a class of expanded clone.

v_gene: TRBV6-2/TRBV6-3; d_gene: TRBD1; j_gene: TRBJ1-1; abundance: few; CDR3aa: CASSYPRQGHTEAFF; CDR3nt: TGTGCCAGCAGTTACCCCCGACAGGGGCACACTGAAGCTTTCTTT
v_gene: TRBV24-1; d_gene: TRBD1; j_gene: TRBJ2-3; abundance: .; CDR3aa: CATSDPRDSNTDTQYF; CDR3nt: TGTGCCACCAGTGATCCCAGGGACAGCAACACAGATACGCAGTATTTT
v_gene: TRBV6-5; d_gene: TRBD1; j_gene: TRBJ2-1; abundance: .; CDR3aa: CASSSGTAYYNEQFF; CDR3nt: TGTGCCAGCAGTTCCGGGACAGCTTACTACAATGAGCAGTTCTTC
v_gene: TRBV2; d_gene: TRBD1; j_gene: TRBJ1-2; abundance: few; CDR3aa: CASSGTGGFYGYTF; CDR3nt: TGTGCCAGCAGTGGGACAGGGGGTTTTTATGGCTACACCTTC
v_gene: TRBV28; d_gene: .; j_gene: TRBJ1-1; abundance: .; CDR3aa: CASMGWWTGTEAFF; CDR3nt: TGTGCCAGCATGGGGTGGTGGACGGGGACTGAAGCTTTCTTT
v_gene: TRBV20-1; d_gene: TRBD2; j_gene: TRBJ2-4; abundance: few; CDR3aa: CSARDQGGRSQNIQYF; CDR3nt: TGCAGTGCTAGAGATCAGGGCGGGAGGAGCCAAAACATTCAGTACTTC
v_gene: TRBV6-1; d_gene: TRBD2; j_gene: TRBJ2-5; abundance: .; CDR3aa: CASSDPLAGGFETQYF; CDR3nt: TGTGCCAGCAGTGACCCCTTAGCGGGGGGGTTTGAGACCCAGTACTTC
v_gene: TRBV4-3; d_gene: .; j_gene: TRBJ1-1; abundance: .; CDR3aa: CASSHTRGTEAFF; CDR3nt: TGCGCCAGCAGCCATACCAGAGGGACTGAAGCTTTCTTT
v_gene: TRBV5-4; d_gene: .; j_gene: TRBJ2-7; abundance: .; CDR3aa: CASSLSRVDGTYEQYF; CDR3nt: TGTGCCAGCAGCCTCTCGCGGGTGGACGGTACCTACGAGCAGTACTTC
v_gene: TRBV20-1; d_gene: .; j_gene: TRBJ2-5; abundance: once; CDR3aa: CSARGVAQETQYF; CDR3nt: TGCAGTGCTAGGGGGGTGGCCCAAGAGACCCAGTACTTC
v_gene: TRBV20-1; d_gene: .; j_gene: TRBJ2-5; abundance: .; CDR3aa: CSARVVGGGETQYF; CDR3nt: TGCAGTGCTAGAGTGGTCGGAGGAGGGGAGACCCAGTACTTC
v_gene: TRBV19; d_gene: .; j_gene: TRBJ2-1; abundance: few; CDR3aa: CASSIVPNNEQFF; CDR3nt: TGTGCCAGTAGTATAGTACCCAACAATGAGCAGTTCTTC
v_gene: TRBV12-3/TRBV12-4; d_gene: TRBD1; j_gene: TRBJ1-3; abundance: .; CDR3aa: CASRKQGVSGNTIYF; CDR3nt: TGTGCCAGCAGAAAACAGGGGGTATCGGGAAACACCATATATTTT
v_gene: TRBV7-9; d_gene: .; j_gene: TRBJ1-4; abundance: few; CDR3aa: CASSSQGIEKLFF; CDR3nt: TGTGCCAGCAGCTCTCAGGGGATCGAAAAACTGTTTTTT
v_gene: TRBV7-2; d_gene: .; j_gene: TRBJ2-1; abundance: .; CDR3aa: CASIPGNEQFF; CDR3nt: TGTGCCAGCATCCCCGGTAATGAGCAGTTCTTC
v_gene: TRBV6-2/TRBV6-3; d_gene: TRBD2; j_gene: TRBJ2-1; abundance: .; CDR3aa: CASSGGLAGGNEQFF; CDR3nt: TGTGCCAGCAGTGGGGGACTAGCGGGAGGCAATGAGCAGTTCTTC
v_gene: TRBV29-1; d_gene: .; j_gene: TRBJ2-7; abundance: few; CDR3aa: CSVVSPLSSYEQYF; CDR3nt: TGCAGCGTTGTAAGCCCATTGAGCTCCTACGAGCAGTACTTC
v_gene: TRBV29-1; d_gene: TRBD1; j_gene: TRBJ1-1; abundance: .; CDR3aa: CSVGPGQVTEAFF; CDR3nt: TGCAGCGTTGGACCGGGACAGGTCACTGAAGCTTTCTTT
v_gene: TRBV29-1; d_gene: .; j_gene: TRBJ1-1; abundance: once; CDR3aa: CSLGRGARGAFF; CDR3nt: TGCAGCCTCGGACGGGGGGCGCGGGGAGCTTTCTTT
v_gene: TRBV20-1; d_gene: TRBD2; j_gene: TRBJ2-7; abundance: .; CDR3aa: CSARAGLAGPEQYF; CDR3nt: TGCAGTGCTAGGGCGGGACTAGCGGGACCCGAGCAGTACTTC
v_gene: TRBV29-1; d_gene: .; j_gene: TRBJ1-4; abundance: .; CDR3aa: CSVAYSYEKLFF; CDR3nt: TGCAGCGTTGCCTACAGCTATGAAAAACTGTTTTTT
v_gene: TRBV6-4; d_gene: .; j_gene: TRBJ2-4; abundance: .; CDR3aa: CASSDRAKNIQYF; CDR3nt: TGTGCCAGCAGTGACAGGGCCAAAAACATTCAGTACTTC
v_gene: TRBV15; d_gene: TRBD1; j_gene: TRBJ1-2; abundance: few; CDR3aa: CATSSLPQGPGYTF; CDR3nt: TGTGCCACCAGCAGTCTACCACAGGGGCCGGGCTACACCTTC
v_gene: TRBV9; d_gene: .; j_gene: TRBJ2-3; abundance: few; CDR3aa: CASSVDVRLDTQYF; CDR3nt: TGTGCCAGCAGCGTAGATGTGAGGCTAGATACGCAGTATTTT
v_gene: TRBV4-3; d_gene: TRBD1; j_gene: TRBJ2-6; abundance: once; CDR3aa: CASSHRDSSSGANVLTF; CDR3nt: TGCGCCAGCAGCCACCGGGACAGTAGCTCTGGGGCCAACGTCCTGACTTTC
v_gene: TRBV12-3/TRBV12-4; d_gene: TRBD2; j_gene: TRBJ2-2; abundance: many; CDR3aa: CASSLQGGTGELFF; CDR3nt: TGTGCCAGCAGTTTACAGGGAGGGACCGGGGAGCTGTTTTTT
v_gene: TRBV29-1; d_gene: .; j_gene: TRBJ2-1; abundance: .; CDR3aa: CSVDSSYNEQFF; CDR3nt: TGCAGCGTTGATAGCTCCTACAATGAGCAGTTCTTC
v_gene: TRBV12-3/TRBV12-4; d_gene: .; j_gene: TRBJ2-5; abundance: .; CDR3aa: CASSWRTQETQYF; CDR3nt: TGTGCCAGCAGCTGGAGAACCCAAGAGACCCAGTACTTC
v_gene: TRBV9; d_gene: .; j_gene: TRBJ2-3; abundance: .; CDR3aa: CASSVSGTGSDTQYF; CDR3nt: TGTGCCAGCAGCGTCTCGGGTACAGGGTCCGATACGCAGTATTTT
v_gene: TRBV7-2; d_gene: .; j_gene: TRBJ2-3; abundance: .; CDR3aa: CASSLLGGGTTDTQYF; CDR3nt: TGTGCCAGCAGCCTCTTGGGGGGCGGAACCACAGATACGCAGTATTTT
v_gene: TRBV11-2; d_gene: TRBD2; j_gene: TRBJ2-1; abundance: .; CDR3aa: CASSLKRGGAGEQFF; CDR3nt: TGTGCCAGCAGCTTGAAGCGCGGGGGGGCTGGTGAGCAGTTCTTC
v_gene: TRBV2; d_gene: TRBD1; j_gene: TRBJ1-1; abundance: .; CDR3aa: CASTPSGTGPEAFF; CDR3nt: TGTGCCAGCACCCCGTCCGGGACAGGGCCTGAAGCTTTCTTT
v_gene: TRBV10-3; d_gene: .; j_gene: TRBJ2-7; abundance: few; CDR3aa: CAISEGRNYYEQYF; CDR3nt: TGTGCCATCAGTGAGGGCCGGAACTACTACGAGCAGTACTTC
v_gene: TRBV9; d_gene: .; j_gene: TRBJ2-2; abundance: few; CDR3aa: CASSVRRGLNTGELFF; CDR3nt: TGTGCCAGCAGCGTAAGGAGGGGCCTAAACACCGGGGAGCTGTTTTTT
v_gene: TRBV18; d_gene: TRBD1; j_gene: TRBJ1-4; abundance: .; CDR3aa: CASSPPQGAGKLFF; CDR3nt: TGTGCCAGCTCACCTCCACAGGGGGCTGGAAAACTGTTTTTT
v_gene: TRBV4-3; d_gene: .; j_gene: TRBJ2-4; abundance: .; CDR3aa: CASSHGRGTKNIQYF; CDR3nt: TGCGCCAGCAGCCACGGACGGGGGACCAAAAACATTCAGTACTTC
v_gene: TRBV13; d_gene: .; j_gene: TRBJ2-5; abundance: .; CDR3aa: CASSFEDLGTQYF; CDR3nt: TGTGCCAGCAGCTTTGAAGACCTTGGGACCCAGTACTTC
v_gene: TRBV4-1; d_gene: .; j_gene: TRBJ2-3; abundance: .; CDR3aa: CASSPQRTDTQYF; CDR3nt: TGCGCCAGCAGTCCCCAGCGCACAGATACGCAGTATTTT
v_gene: TRBV9; d_gene: .; j_gene: TRBJ1-6; abundance: few; CDR3aa: CASSPQGNYNSPLHF; CDR3nt: TGTGCCAGCAGCCCGCAGGGTAATTATAATTCACCCCTCCACTTT
v_gene: TRBV10-3; d_gene: .; j_gene: TRBJ2-3; abundance: many; CDR3aa: CATAGSDTQYF; CDR3nt: TGTGCCACCGCGGGCTCAGATACGCAGTATTTT
v_gene: TRBV27; d_gene: .; j_gene: TRBJ2-7; abundance: few; CDR3aa: CASTDTGSVIYEQYF; CDR3nt: TGTGCCAGTACCGACACAGGGTCAGTAATATACGAGCAGTACTTC
v_gene: TRBV10-3; d_gene: TRBD1; j_gene: TRBJ2-5; abundance: .; CDR3aa: CAMTTGLGETQYF; CDR3nt: TGTGCCATGACGACAGGGCTCGGAGAGACCCAGTACTTC
v_gene: TRBV11-2; d_gene: .; j_gene: TRBJ2-4; abundance: many; CDR3aa: CASSLGSPAKNIQYF; CDR3nt: TGTGCCAGCAGCTTAGGGAGTCCAGCCAAAAACATTCAGTACTTC
v_gene: TRBV20-1; d_gene: TRBD2; j_gene: TRBJ2-5; abundance: .; CDR3aa: CSARGGLADQETQYF; CDR3nt: TGCAGTGCTAGAGGGGGACTAGCGGACCAAGAGACCCAGTACTTC
v_gene: TRBV30; d_gene: .; j_gene: TRBJ2-3; abundance: .; CDR3aa: CAWSGGTSTQYF; CDR3nt: TGTGCCTGGAGTGGTGGAACCAGTACGCAGTATTTT
v_gene: TRBV13; d_gene: TRBD1; j_gene: TRBJ2-1; abundance: few; CDR3aa: CANSKGTVDNEQFF; CDR3nt: TGTGCCAACAGCAAAGGGACAGTCGACAATGAGCAGTTCTTC
v_gene: TRBV6-5; d_gene: .; j_gene: TRBJ2-7; abundance: many; CDR3aa: CASSYSSAGREQYF; CDR3nt: TGTGCCAGCAGTTACTCGTCGGCAGGGAGGGAGCAGTACTTC
v_gene: TRBV5-6; d_gene: .; j_gene: TRBJ1-2; abundance: .; CDR3aa: CASSKGPNYGYTF; CDR3nt: TGTGCCAGCAGCAAGGGCCCTAACTATGGCTACACCTTC
v_gene: TRBV11-2; d_gene: .; j_gene: TRBJ2-4; abundance: few; CDR3aa: CASSSVAKNIQYF; CDR3nt: TGTGCCAGCAGCTCCGTCGCCAAAAACATTCAGTACTTC
v_gene: TRBV7-8; d_gene: .; j_gene: TRBJ1-3; abundance: .; CDR3aa: CASSLTPDYTGNTIYF; CDR3nt: TGTGCCAGCAGCTTAACCCCAGATTACACTGGAAACACCATATATTTT
v_gene: TRBV13; d_gene: TRBD1; j_gene: TRBJ1-2; abundance: once; CDR3aa: CASSPRDRPLYGYTF; CDR3nt: TGTGCCAGCAGTCCTCGGGACAGGCCCCTCTATGGCTACACCTTC